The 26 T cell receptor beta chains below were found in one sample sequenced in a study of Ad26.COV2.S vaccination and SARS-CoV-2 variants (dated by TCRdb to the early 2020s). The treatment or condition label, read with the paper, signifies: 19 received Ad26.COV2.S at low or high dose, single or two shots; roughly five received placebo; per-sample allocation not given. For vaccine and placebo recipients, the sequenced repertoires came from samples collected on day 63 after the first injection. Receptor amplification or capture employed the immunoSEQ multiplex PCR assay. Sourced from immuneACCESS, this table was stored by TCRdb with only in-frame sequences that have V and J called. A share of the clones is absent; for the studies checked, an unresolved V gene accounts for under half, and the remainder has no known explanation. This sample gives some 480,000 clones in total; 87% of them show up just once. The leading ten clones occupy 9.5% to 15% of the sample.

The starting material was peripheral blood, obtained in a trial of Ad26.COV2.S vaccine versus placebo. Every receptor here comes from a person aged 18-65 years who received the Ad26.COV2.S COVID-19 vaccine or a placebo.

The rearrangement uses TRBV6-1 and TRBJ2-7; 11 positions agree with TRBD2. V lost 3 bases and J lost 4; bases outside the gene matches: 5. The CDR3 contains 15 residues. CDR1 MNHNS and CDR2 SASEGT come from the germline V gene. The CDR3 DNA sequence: TGTGCCAGCAGTGATCGTAGCGGGAGGGGATACGAGCAGTACTTC. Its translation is CASSDRSGRGYEQYF.

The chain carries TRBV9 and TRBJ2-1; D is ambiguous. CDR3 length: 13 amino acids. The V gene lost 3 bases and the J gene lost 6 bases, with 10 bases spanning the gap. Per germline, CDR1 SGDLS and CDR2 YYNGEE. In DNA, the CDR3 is TGTGCCAGCAGCGGGGTGGTTGTCAATGAGCAGTTCTTC. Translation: CASSGVVVNEQFF.

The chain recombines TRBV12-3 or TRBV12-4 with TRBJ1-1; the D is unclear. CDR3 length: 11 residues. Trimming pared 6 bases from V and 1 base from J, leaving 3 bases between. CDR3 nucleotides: TGTGCCAGCAGGGAGAACACTGAAGCTTTCTTT. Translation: CASRENTEAFF.

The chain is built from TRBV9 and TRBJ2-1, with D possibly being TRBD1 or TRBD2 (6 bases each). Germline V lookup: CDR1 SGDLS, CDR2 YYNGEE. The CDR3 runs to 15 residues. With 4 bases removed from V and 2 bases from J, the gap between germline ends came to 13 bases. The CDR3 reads CASSQAGGTYNEQFF. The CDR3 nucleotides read TGTGCCAGCAGCCAAGCCGGGGGCACCTACAATGAGCAGTTCTTC.

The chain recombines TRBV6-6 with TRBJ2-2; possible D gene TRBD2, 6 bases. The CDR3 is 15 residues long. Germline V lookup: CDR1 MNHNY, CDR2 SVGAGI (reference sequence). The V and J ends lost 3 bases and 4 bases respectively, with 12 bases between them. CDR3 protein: CASSYGGVSTGELFF. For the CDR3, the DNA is TGTGCCAGCAGTTATGGAGGGGTTAGCACCGGGGAGCTGTTTTTT.

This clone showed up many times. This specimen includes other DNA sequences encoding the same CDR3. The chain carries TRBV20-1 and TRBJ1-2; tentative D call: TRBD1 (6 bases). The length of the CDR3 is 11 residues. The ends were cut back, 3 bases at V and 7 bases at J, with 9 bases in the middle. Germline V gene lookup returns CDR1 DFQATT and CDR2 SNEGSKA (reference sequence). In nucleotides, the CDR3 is TGCAGTGCTAGCAGGGGAGTTGGCTACACCTTC. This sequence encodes CSASRGVGYTF.

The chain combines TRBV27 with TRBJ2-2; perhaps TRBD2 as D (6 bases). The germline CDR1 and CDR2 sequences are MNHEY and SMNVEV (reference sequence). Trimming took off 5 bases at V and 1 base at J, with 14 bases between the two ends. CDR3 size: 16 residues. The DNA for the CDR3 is TGTGCCAGCAGTCCCGGGGGTGGCCTGAACACCGGGGAGCTGTTTTTT. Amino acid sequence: CASSPGGGLNTGELFF.

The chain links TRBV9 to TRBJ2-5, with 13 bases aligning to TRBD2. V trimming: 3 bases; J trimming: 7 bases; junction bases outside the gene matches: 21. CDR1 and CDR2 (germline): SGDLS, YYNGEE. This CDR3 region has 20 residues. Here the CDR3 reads CASSAGLAGETYQGLGTQYF. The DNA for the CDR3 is TGTGCCAGCAGCGCCGGACTAGCGGGAGAAACTTACCAAGGGTTGGGGACCCAGTACTTC.

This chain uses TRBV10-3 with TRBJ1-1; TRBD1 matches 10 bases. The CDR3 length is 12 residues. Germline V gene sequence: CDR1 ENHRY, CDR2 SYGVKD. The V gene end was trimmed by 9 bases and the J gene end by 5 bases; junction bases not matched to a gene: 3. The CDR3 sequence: CAIGQGVTEAFF. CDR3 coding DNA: TGTGCCATAGGACAGGGGGTAACTGAAGCTTTCTTT.

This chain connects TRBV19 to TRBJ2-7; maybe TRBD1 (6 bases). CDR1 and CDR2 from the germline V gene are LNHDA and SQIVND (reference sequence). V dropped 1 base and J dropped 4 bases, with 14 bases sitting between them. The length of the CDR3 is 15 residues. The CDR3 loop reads CASSIVSGAAYEQYF. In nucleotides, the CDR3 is TGTGCCAGTAGTATAGTGTCAGGGGCGGCGTACGAGCAGTACTTC.

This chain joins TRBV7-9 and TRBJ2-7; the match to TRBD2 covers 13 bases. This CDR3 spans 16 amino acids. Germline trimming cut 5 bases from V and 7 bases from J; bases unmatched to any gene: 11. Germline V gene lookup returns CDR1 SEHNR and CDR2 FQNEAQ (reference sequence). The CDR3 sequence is CASSTGGTSGIVEQYF. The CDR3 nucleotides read TGTGCCAGCAGCACAGGCGGGACTAGCGGGATTGTGGAGCAGTACTTC.

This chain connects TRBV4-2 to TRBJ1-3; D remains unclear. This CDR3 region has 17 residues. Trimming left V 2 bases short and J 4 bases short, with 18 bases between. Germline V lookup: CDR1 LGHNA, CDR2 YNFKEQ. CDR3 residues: CASSQPSGRGPGNTIYF. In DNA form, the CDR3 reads TGTGCCAGCAGCCAACCGTCGGGCCGAGGGCCAGGAAACACCATATATTTT.

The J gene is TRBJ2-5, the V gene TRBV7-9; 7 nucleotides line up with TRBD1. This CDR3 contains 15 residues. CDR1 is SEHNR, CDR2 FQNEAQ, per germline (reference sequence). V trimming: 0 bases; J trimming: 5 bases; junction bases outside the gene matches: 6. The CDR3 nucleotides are TGTGCCAGCAGCTTAGCGACAGGGAGCCAGGAGACCCAGTACTTC. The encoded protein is CASSLATGSQETQYF.

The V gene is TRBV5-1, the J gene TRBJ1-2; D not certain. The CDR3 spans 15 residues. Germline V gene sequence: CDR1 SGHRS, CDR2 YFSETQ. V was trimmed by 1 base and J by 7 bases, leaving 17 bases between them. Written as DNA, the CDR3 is TGCGCCAGCAGCTTGCGGGTCGGCTACCCACCTGGCTACACCTTC. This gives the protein CASSLRVGYPPGYTF.

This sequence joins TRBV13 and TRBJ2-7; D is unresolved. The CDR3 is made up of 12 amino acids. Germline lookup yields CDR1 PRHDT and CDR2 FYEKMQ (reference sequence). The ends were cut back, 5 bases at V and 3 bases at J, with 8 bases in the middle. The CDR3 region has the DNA TGTGCCAGCAGCCAACCCCGCTACGAGCAGTACTTC. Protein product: CASSQPRYEQYF.

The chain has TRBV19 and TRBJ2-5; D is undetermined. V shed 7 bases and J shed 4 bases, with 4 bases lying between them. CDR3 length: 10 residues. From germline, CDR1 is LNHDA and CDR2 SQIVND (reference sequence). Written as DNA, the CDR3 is TGTGCCAGTAAAGGAGAGACCCAGTACTTC. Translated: CASKGETQYF.

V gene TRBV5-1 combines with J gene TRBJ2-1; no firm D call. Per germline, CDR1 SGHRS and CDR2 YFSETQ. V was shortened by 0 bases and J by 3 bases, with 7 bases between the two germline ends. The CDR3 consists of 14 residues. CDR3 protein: CASSLEPNYNEQFF. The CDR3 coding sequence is TGCGCCAGCAGCTTGGAACCCAACTACAATGAGCAGTTCTTC.

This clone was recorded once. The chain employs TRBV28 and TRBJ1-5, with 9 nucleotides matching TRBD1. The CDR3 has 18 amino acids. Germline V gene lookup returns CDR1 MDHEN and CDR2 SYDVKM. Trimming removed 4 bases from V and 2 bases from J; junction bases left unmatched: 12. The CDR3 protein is CASSSPGQGALGNQPQHF. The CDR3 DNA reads TGTGCCAGCAGTTCGCCGGGACAGGGCGCGCTGGGCAATCAGCCCCAGCATTTT.

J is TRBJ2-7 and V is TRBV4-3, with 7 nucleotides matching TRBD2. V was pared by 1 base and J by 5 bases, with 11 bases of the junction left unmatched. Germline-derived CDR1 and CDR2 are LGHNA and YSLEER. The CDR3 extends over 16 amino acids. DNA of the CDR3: TGCGCCAGCAGCCAAGCTGTTGGTGCGGCGGGGGACGAGCAGTACTTC. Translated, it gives CASSQAVGAAGDEQYF.

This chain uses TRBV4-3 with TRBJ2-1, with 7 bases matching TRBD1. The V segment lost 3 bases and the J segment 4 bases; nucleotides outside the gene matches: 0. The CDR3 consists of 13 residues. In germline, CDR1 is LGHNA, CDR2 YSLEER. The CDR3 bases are TGCGCCAGCAGCCAGGGACAGTACAATGAGCAGTTCTTC. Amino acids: CASSQGQYNEQFF.

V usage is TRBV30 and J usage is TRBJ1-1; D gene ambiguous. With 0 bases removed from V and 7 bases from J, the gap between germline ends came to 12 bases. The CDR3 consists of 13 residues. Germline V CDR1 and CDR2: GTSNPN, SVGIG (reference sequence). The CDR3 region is CAWSVSGTGEAFF. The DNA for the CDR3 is TGTGCCTGGAGTGTATCAGGAACCGGTGAAGCTTTCTTT.

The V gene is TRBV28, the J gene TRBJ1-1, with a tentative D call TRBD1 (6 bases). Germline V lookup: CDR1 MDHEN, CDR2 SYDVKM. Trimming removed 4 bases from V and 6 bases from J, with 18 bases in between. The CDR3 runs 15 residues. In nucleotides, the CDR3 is TGTGCCAGCAGTTCGCAGGGGATGGGGATGTCTGAAGCTTTCTTT. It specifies CASSSQGMGMSEAFF.

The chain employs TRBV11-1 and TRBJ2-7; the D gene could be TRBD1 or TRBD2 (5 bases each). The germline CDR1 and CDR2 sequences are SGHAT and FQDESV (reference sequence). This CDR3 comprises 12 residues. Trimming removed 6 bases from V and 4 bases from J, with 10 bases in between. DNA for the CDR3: TGTGCCAGCAGGGGGGTTACGTACGAGCAGTACTTC. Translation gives CASRGVTYEQYF.

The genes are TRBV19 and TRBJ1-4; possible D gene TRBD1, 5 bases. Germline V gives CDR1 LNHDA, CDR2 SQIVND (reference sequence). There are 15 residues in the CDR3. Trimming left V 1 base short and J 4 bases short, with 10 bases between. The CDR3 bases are TGTGCCAGTAGTATAGGCGGGACCCATAATGAAAAACTGTTTTTT. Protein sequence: CASSIGGTHNEKLFF.

CDR3 region: CASNSRNNEKLFF. The CDR3 DNA is TGTGCCAGTAATAGCAGGAACAATGAAAAACTGTTTTTT. V and J are TRBV19 and TRBJ1-4, with D unclear. From germline, CDR1 is LNHDA and CDR2 SQIVND (reference sequence). Trimming stripped 7 bases from V and 5 bases from J, with 11 bases between. The CDR3 consists of 13 residues.

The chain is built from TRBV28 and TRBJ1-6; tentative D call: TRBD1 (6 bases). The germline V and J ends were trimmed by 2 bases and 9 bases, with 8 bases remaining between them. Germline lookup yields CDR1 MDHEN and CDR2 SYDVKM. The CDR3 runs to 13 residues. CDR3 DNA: TGTGCCAGCAGTTTAAGGGACACTTCACCCCTCCACTTT. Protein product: CASSLRDTSPLHF.